The clone carrying this TCR beta chain appeared a single time. As yet, its antigen is unknown. This entry belongs to a study of CD4 T cells in relation to SARS-CoV-2 and coronaviruses. Broader study findings: The cross-reactivity analysis covered only spike protein, not other viral proteins. Pre-pandemic and post-infection samples never came from the same donor. Monoreactive clones expanded significantly more to SARS-CoV-2 than crossreactive clones did.

The table came from immunoSEQ multiplex PCR; TCRdb's copy has only in-frame clones and leaves some out. The repertoire includes some 40,000 clones, over 60% of them detected once, and about a fifth sits in the top ten. Over 80,000 naive or memory CD4+ cells were cultured with CEF peptides for roughly 10 days. This clonotype was sampled from an adult with COVID-19. Sequenced: memory CD4+ T cells from PBMCs, cultured in vitro.

CDR3 region: CASSTYDRGSIQYF. For the CDR3, the DNA is TGTGCCAGTAGTACTTACGACAGGGGAAGCATTCAGTACTTC. The chain uses TRBV19 and TRBJ2-4; 8 bases match TRBD1. CDR1 and CDR2 (germline): LNHDA, SQIVND (reference sequence). V shed 4 bases and J 9 bases; nucleotides not matched to a gene: 8. CDR3 length equals 14 residues.